Listed below are T cell receptor beta chains from one sample, sequenced in a study of blood T cell repertoires in COVID-19. Only in-frame clones appear in the TCRdb table, and some are missing; sequencing was by immunoSEQ multiplex PCR. The data contain under 150,000 clones, about 84% of them singletons. The sequenced sample consisted of peripheral blood. The receptors were gathered from a human donor in a cohort sampled during active COVID-19. CDR3s include the opening cysteine and the closing phenylalanine or tryptophan. D genes are given only for firm matches. Size is stated for part of the rows, as once, few or many counts, or as a class when the clone is expanded.

clone_size: .
j_call: TRBJ2-1
v_call: TRBV19
d_call: .
cdr3_aa: CASSPRGGYEQFF
cdr3_nt: TGTGCCAGTAGTCCCCGAGGGGGTTATGAGCAGTTCTTC

clone_size: .
j_call: TRBJ2-3
v_call: TRBV7-3
d_call: .
cdr3_aa: CASSLTPVDTQYF
cdr3_nt: TGTGCCAGCAGCTTAACGCCAGTAGATACGCAGTATTTT

clone_size: .
j_call: TRBJ1-2
v_call: TRBV29-1
d_call: TRBD1
cdr3_aa: CSVEDSPGQGYGYTF
cdr3_nt: TGCAGCGTTGAAGATTCGCCGGGACAGGGCTATGGCTACACCTTC

clone_size: .
j_call: TRBJ1-1
v_call: TRBV7-3
d_call: .
cdr3_aa: CASSLSSANTGREAFF
cdr3_nt: TGTGCCAGCAGCTTATCCTCCGCAAACACAGGGCGAGAAGCTTTCTTT

clone_size: .
j_call: TRBJ2-7
v_call: TRBV28
d_call: .
cdr3_aa: CASSPDRYEQYF
cdr3_nt: TGTGCCAGCAGCCCTGACAGGTACGAGCAGTACTTC

clone_size: .
j_call: TRBJ2-3
v_call: TRBV20-1
d_call: .
cdr3_aa: CSARAPDTQYF
cdr3_nt: TGCAGTGCTAGAGCCCCGGATACGCAGTATTTT

clone_size: few
j_call: TRBJ2-1
v_call: TRBV4-2
d_call: .
cdr3_aa: CASSRGGGDNEQFF
cdr3_nt: TGTGCCAGCAGCCGGGGAGGGGGGGACAATGAGCAGTTCTTC

clone_size: .
j_call: TRBJ2-5
v_call: TRBV7-8
d_call: TRBD2
cdr3_aa: CASSVLGAGGTKQETQYF
cdr3_nt: TGTGCCAGCAGCGTGCTGGGGGCGGGGGGCACTAAACAAGAGACCCAGTACTTC

clone_size: once
j_call: TRBJ2-6
v_call: TRBV5-1
d_call: .
cdr3_aa: CASSPSSGANVLTF
cdr3_nt: TGCGCCAGCAGCCCCTCCTCTGGGGCCAACGTCCTGACTTTC

clone_size: .
j_call: TRBJ2-5
v_call: TRBV6-5
d_call: .
cdr3_aa: CATLRLPQETQYF
cdr3_nt: TGTGCCACCTTACGACTTCCGCAAGAGACCCAGTACTTC

clone_size: .
j_call: TRBJ1-2
v_call: TRBV9
d_call: TRBD1
cdr3_aa: CASSVEWTGLWGYTF
cdr3_nt: TGTGCCAGCAGCGTAGAGTGGACAGGTCTGTGGGGCTACACCTTC

clone_size: .
j_call: TRBJ2-7
v_call: TRBV6-2/TRBV6-3
d_call: .
cdr3_aa: CASSYRRGSLEQYF
cdr3_nt: TGTGCCAGCAGTTACAGGCGGGGTTCGCTCGAGCAGTACTTC

clone_size: .
j_call: TRBJ1-1
v_call: TRBV11-2
d_call: .
cdr3_aa: CASSQLAGTEAFF
cdr3_nt: TGTGCCAGCAGCCAACTAGCGGGCACTGAAGCTTTCTTT

clone_size: .
j_call: TRBJ2-2
v_call: TRBV7-3
d_call: .
cdr3_aa: CASSQHDTNTGELFF
cdr3_nt: TGTGCCAGCAGCCAACATGACACCAACACCGGGGAGCTGTTTTTT

clone_size: .
j_call: TRBJ2-7
v_call: TRBV29-1
d_call: TRBD1
cdr3_aa: CSVVKGTGSYEQYF
cdr3_nt: TGCAGCGTTGTGAAGGGGACAGGCTCCTACGAGCAGTACTTC

clone_size: .
j_call: TRBJ1-1
v_call: TRBV10-3
d_call: TRBD1
cdr3_aa: CATAGTGLNTEAFF
cdr3_nt: TGTGCCACTGCCGGGACAGGCTTGAACACTGAAGCTTTCTTT

clone_size: .
j_call: TRBJ2-2
v_call: TRBV9
d_call: .
cdr3_aa: CASSVRGGPDTGELFF
cdr3_nt: TGTGCCAGCAGCGTAAGGGGGGGCCCGGATACCGGGGAGCTGTTTTTT

clone_size: .
j_call: TRBJ2-7
v_call: TRBV7-2
d_call: .
cdr3_aa: CASSLEAAVHEQYF
cdr3_nt: TGTGCCAGCAGCTTAGAGGCCGCGGTCCACGAGCAGTACTTC

clone_size: .
j_call: TRBJ2-3
v_call: TRBV10-3
d_call: TRBD2
cdr3_aa: CAISVTGGSTDTQYF
cdr3_nt: TGTGCCATCAGTGTGACGGGGGGGAGCACAGATACGCAGTATTTT

clone_size: .
j_call: TRBJ1-2
v_call: TRBV7-3
d_call: TRBD1
cdr3_aa: CASSLDRANYGYTF
cdr3_nt: TGTGCCAGCAGCCTTGACAGGGCAAACTATGGCTACACCTTC

clone_size: .
j_call: TRBJ1-5
v_call: TRBV12-3/TRBV12-4
d_call: .
cdr3_aa: CASSTTRDQPQHF
cdr3_nt: TGTGCCAGCAGCACTACCAGGGATCAGCCCCAGCATTTT

clone_size: once
j_call: TRBJ2-5
v_call: TRBV9
d_call: TRBD2
cdr3_aa: CASSGVAGGKETQYF
cdr3_nt: TGTGCCAGCAGCGGGGTAGCGGGGGGGAAAGAGACCCAGTACTTC

clone_size: .
j_call: TRBJ1-3
v_call: TRBV5-4
d_call: .
cdr3_aa: CASSDGGTLGRNTIYF
cdr3_nt: TGTGCCAGCAGCGACGGGGGGACCCTTGGGAGAAACACCATATATTTT

clone_size: .
j_call: TRBJ1-4
v_call: TRBV18
d_call: .
cdr3_aa: CASSPRVNEKLFF
cdr3_nt: TGTGCCAGCTCACCGCGCGTTAATGAAAAACTGTTTTTT

clone_size: .
j_call: TRBJ2-5
v_call: TRBV5-1
d_call: TRBD2
cdr3_aa: CASSLPSGTYQETQYF
cdr3_nt: TGCGCCAGCAGCTTACCTAGCGGAACGTACCAAGAGACCCAGTACTTC

clone_size: .
j_call: TRBJ1-2
v_call: TRBV29-1
d_call: TRBD1
cdr3_aa: CSVRPGTGSGYGYTF
cdr3_nt: TGCAGCGTTCGACCTGGGACAGGGAGCGGCTATGGCTACACCTTC

clone_size: .
j_call: TRBJ2-7
v_call: TRBV6-2/TRBV6-3
d_call: .
cdr3_aa: CASSYSRSSSYEQYF
cdr3_nt: TGTGCCAGCAGTTACTCGCGCTCGTCATCCTACGAGCAGTACTTC

clone_size: .
j_call: TRBJ2-7
v_call: TRBV6-5
d_call: .
cdr3_aa: CASSYSGKLGGEQYF
cdr3_nt: TGTGCCAGCAGTTACTCAGGGAAGCTGGGGGGCGAGCAGTACTTC

clone_size: .
j_call: TRBJ1-3
v_call: TRBV5-4
d_call: .
cdr3_aa: CASSRAVGRTPGNTIYF
cdr3_nt: TGTGCCAGCAGCAGGGCGGTTGGGAGAACCCCTGGAAACACCATATATTTT

clone_size: .
j_call: TRBJ1-4
v_call: TRBV7-2
d_call: .
cdr3_aa: CASGAAVNEKLFF
cdr3_nt: TGTGCCAGCGGGGCTGCTGTTAATGAAAAACTGTTTTTT

clone_size: few
j_call: TRBJ1-1
v_call: TRBV7-2
d_call: TRBD1
cdr3_aa: CASSPRQGRTEAFF
cdr3_nt: TGTGCCAGCAGCCCCCGACAGGGAAGAACTGAAGCTTTCTTT